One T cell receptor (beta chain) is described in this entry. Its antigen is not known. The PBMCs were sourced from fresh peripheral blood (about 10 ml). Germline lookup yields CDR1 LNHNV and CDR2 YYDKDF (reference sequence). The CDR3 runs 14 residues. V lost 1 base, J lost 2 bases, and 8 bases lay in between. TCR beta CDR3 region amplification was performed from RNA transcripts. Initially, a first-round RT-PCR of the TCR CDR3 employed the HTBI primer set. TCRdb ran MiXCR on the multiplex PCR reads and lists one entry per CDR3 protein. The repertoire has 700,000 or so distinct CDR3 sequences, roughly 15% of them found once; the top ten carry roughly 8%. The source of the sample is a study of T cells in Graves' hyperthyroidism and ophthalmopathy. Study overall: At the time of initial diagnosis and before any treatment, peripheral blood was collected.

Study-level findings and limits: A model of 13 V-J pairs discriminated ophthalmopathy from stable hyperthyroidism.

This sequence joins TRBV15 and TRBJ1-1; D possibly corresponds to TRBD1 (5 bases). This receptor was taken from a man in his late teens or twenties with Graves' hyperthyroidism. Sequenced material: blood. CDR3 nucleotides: TGTGCCACCAGCAGAGTAGGGACCAACACTGAAGCTTTCTTT. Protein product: CATSRVGTNTEAFF.